One sample yielded the 3 T cell receptor beta chains listed below, sequenced in a study of human T cells and chemical hapten exposure (dated by TCRdb to 2020 to 2023). Libraries came from RACE. TCRdb names NextSeq 500 as the instrument used. Using fastp at Q25 and MiXCR, TCRdb reprocessed the public reads and kept productive beta chains. Rows with one shared CDR3 protein collapse into an entry with the most common genes and DNA. The sample includes roughly 90,000 distinct CDR3 sequences, with about a tenth observed a single time. Jointly, the top ten make up roughly 1% of the sample. In light of the paper, this sample's time point label describes: patch test 3, about 24 weeks after DPC sensitization. Explained via the paper, the treatment or condition label denotes: therapeutic diphenylcyclopropenone sensitization with weekly scalp DPC. The sequencing here drew on whole blood, taken in connection with sensitization to the hapten diphenylcyclopropenone (DPC). The source of these receptors is a woman in her twenties or thirties with alopecia areata. Some clones in this sample may be carry-over from other donors' samples.

The chain uses TRBV10-3 and TRBJ1-2, with 11 positions matching TRBD1. V dropped 7 bases and J dropped 2; count of bases not matched to a gene: 9. Germline V gene data show CDR1 as ENHRY and CDR2 as SYGVKD. The CDR3 is 16 amino acids. The CDR3 nucleotides read TGTGCCATCACTCCGGGACAGGGGGTTGAGAACTATGGCTACACCTTC. Its translation is CAITPGQGVENYGYTF.

This clonotype was seen a handful of times. The chain links TRBV5-1 to TRBJ2-7, with D possibly being TRBD1 (6 bases). This CDR3 is 14 amino acids long. With 4 bases removed from V and 3 bases from J, the gap between germline ends came to 14 bases. Looked up from germline, CDR1 is SGHRS and CDR2 is YFSETQ. In nucleotides, the CDR3 is TGCGCCAGCAGCACTACGACAGGAAACTACGAGCAGTACTTC. Translating it yields CASSTTTGNYEQYF.

In this sample, this clonotype turned up a few times. The chain is built from TRBV6-5 and TRBJ1-1; D call uncertain. The CDR3 has 14 amino acids. The germline CDR1 and CDR2 sequences are MNHEY and SVGAGI. Trimming cost V 7 bases and J 2 bases, with 14 bases left between them. Here the CDR3 reads CASISTGRNTEAFF. CDR3 bases: TGTGCCAGCATATCGACCGGAAGAAACACTGAAGCTTTCTTT.